A single sample gave rise to the 2 T cell receptor beta chains below, sequenced in a study of cytomegalovirus exposure and HLA in healthy donors. Researchers ran the PCR with 60 Vbeta and 13 Jbeta primers. Sequencing was performed with immunoSEQ multiplex PCR; in TCRdb, only in-frame clones are kept and a portion is missing. Counted here are approximately 100,000 clones, 74% occurring once; the ten biggest clones make up approximately 1.9%. The material sequenced was PBMCs. These receptor sequences come from a human donor in good health.

The chain links TRBV7-9 to TRBJ2-2, with D possibly matching TRBD2 (5 bases). The germline CDR1 and CDR2 sequences are SEHNR and FQNEAQ (reference sequence). The V end was cut by 5 bases, the J end by 9 bases, with 19 bases between. CDR3 length: 15 residues. The CDR3 loop reads CASSGRGGRNWELFF. The CDR3 nucleotides are TGTGCCAGCAGCGGACGTGGAGGCCGGAACTGGGAGCTGTTTTTT.

This clone was counted only a few times. The V call is TRBV11-3, the J call TRBJ2-2, with D unresolved. With 1 base removed from V and 7 bases from J, the gap between germline ends came to 10 bases. Per germline, CDR1 SGHNT and CDR2 YENEEA. CDR3 length equals 14 residues. Here the CDR3 DNA reads TGTGCCAGCAGCTTAGTACAGTCCCACGGGGAGCTGTTTTTT. Amino acids: CASSLVQSHGELFF.